This T cell receptor (beta chain) stems from a study of T cells in localized non-small cell lung cancer. CDR1 is SGHRS, CDR2 YFSETQ, per germline. Trimming stripped 0 bases from V and 0 bases from J, with 10 bases between. The CDR3 sequence is 16 residues long. The repertoire was sequenced with immunoSEQ multiplex PCR; TCRdb's copy has only in-frame clones and lacks some. There are approximately 24,000 clones in the sample; under 95% occur only once, and 3.5% to 5% lies in the top ten. The sequencing here drew on peripheral blood, taken before any cancer treatment. The rearrangement uses TRBV5-1 and TRBJ1-3; the D is unclear. This TCR came from a female donor aged 60 or older with stage II squamous cell lung carcinoma. The CDR3 region is CASSLELTGSGNTIYF. As DNA, the CDR3 is TGCGCCAGCAGCTTGGAGCTTACTGGCTCTGGAAACACCATATATTTT.